This TCR beta chain was sequenced for a study of control samples from healthy donors and cancer patients. Profiled with immunoSEQ multiplex PCR; TCRdb holds only in-frame clones, not every one. The sample yields 93,000 or so clones, 80% to 90% seen once. The V gene's germline CDR1 is SGHRS and CDR2 YFSETQ. Unmatched junction bases numbered 4, after V lost 4 bases and J lost 4 bases. The CDR3 sequence is 15 residues long. The clonotype originates from a man in his fifties or sixties with lung cancer. The specimen was PBMCs. The chain joins TRBV5-1 to TRBJ2-3, with 12 bases that match TRBD2. The CDR3: CASSPGLAGPDTQYF. The CDR3 region has the DNA TGCGCCAGCAGCCCCGGACTAGCGGGGCCAGATACGCAGTATTTT.